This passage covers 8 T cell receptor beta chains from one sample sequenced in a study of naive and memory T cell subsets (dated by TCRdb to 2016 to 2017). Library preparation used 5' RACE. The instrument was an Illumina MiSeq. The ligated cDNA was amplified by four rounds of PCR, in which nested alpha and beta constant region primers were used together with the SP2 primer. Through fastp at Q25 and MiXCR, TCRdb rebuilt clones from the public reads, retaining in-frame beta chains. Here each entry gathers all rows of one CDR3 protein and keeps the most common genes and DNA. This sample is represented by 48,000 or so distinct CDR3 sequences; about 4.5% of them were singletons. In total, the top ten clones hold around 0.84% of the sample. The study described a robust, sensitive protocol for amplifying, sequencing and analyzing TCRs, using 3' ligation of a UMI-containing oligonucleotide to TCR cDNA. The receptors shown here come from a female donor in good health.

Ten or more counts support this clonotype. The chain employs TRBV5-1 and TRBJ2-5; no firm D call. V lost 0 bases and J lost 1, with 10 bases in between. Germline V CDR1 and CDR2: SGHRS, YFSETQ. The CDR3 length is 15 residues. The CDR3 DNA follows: TGCGCCAGCAGCTTGGGGTCCCGCCTCCAAGAGACCCAGTACTTC. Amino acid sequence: CASSLGSRLQETQYF.

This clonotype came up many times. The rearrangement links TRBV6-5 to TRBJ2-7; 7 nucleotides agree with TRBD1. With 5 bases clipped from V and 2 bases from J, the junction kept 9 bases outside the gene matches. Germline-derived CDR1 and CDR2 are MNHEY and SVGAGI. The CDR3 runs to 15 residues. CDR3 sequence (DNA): TGTGCCAGCAGTAAACCTGGACAGGTTACCTACGAGCAGTACTTC. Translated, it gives CASSKPGQVTYEQYF.

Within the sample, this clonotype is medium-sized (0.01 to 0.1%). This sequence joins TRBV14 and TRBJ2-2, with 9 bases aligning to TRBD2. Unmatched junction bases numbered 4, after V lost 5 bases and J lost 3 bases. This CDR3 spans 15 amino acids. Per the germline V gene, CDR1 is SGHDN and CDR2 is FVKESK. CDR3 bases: TGTGCCAGCAGCTTAAGACTAGCGGACACCGGGGAGCTGTTTTTT. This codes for CASSLRLADTGELFF.

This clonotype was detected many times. The CDR3 protein is CASSLLLAGVPDTQYF. The CDR3 DNA follows: TGTGCCAGCAGTTTATTACTAGCGGGAGTTCCAGATACGCAGTATTTT. J is TRBJ2-3 and V is TRBV27; 11 bases line up with TRBD2. Germline CDR1 reads MNHEY; CDR2 reads SMNVEV (reference sequence). V was pared by 1 base and J by 4 bases, with 4 bases of the junction left unmatched. The CDR3 loop spans 16 amino acids.

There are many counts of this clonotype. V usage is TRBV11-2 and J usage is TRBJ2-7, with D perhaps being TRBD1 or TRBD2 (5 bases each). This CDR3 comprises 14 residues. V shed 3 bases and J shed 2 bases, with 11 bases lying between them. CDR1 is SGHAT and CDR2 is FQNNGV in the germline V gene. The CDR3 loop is CASSFGTRTYEQYF. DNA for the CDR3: TGTGCCAGCAGCTTTGGGACGAGGACCTACGAGCAGTACTTC.

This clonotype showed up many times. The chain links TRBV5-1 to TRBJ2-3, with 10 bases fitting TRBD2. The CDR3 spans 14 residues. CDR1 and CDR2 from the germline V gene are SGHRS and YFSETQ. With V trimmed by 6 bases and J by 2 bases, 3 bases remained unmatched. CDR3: CASIAGGNTDTQYF. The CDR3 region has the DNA TGCGCCAGCATAGCGGGAGGCAACACAGATACGCAGTATTTT.

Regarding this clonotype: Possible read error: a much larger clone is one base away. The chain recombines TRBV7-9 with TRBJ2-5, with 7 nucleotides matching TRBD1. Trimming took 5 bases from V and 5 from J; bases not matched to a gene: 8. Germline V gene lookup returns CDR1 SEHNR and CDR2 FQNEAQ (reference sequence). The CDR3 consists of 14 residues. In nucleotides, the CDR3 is TGTGCCAGCAGCCCCCGGACAGGCTGCGAGACCCAGTACTTC. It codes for CASSPRTGCETQYF.

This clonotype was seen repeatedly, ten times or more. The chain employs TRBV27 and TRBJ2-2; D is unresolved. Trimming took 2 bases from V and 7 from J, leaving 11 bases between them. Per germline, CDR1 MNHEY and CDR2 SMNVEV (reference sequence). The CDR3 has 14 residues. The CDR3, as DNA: TGTGCCAGCAGTTTAAAGTATGAGGTCGGGGAGCTGTTTTTT. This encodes CASSLKYEVGELFF.